Following are 20 T cell receptor beta chains from one sample sequenced in a study of T cells in Graves' hyperthyroidism and ophthalmopathy. TCR beta CDR3 sequences were amplified from RNA transcripts. An initial round of RT-PCR targeting the TCR CDR3 relied on the HTBI primer set. TCRdb re-called the multiplex PCR reads with MiXCR, one entry per CDR3 protein. The repertoire has about 480,000 distinct CDR3 sequences, 20% to 25% of them found once; the top ten carry less than 65%. Specimen: blood. Receptors were obtained from a woman between 65 and 79 years old with Graves' ophthalmopathy.

The chain employs TRBV20-1 and TRBJ2-7; 9 bases are shared with TRBD2. V shed 2 bases, J shed 5 bases, and the junction held 10 bases outside the gene matches. CDR1 is DFQATT and CDR2 is SNEGSKA in the germline V gene (reference sequence). The CDR3 has 15 amino acids. The CDR3 spells CSARMISGRSDEQYF. In DNA form, the CDR3 reads TGCAGTGCTAGAATGATTAGCGGGAGATCAGACGAGCAGTACTTC.

This clonotype appeared a few times. The chain carries TRBV7-9 and TRBJ1-6; a possible D gene is TRBD1 (5 bases). This CDR3 spans 15 amino acids. CDR1 is SEHNR and CDR2 is FQNEAQ in the germline V gene (reference sequence). V was clipped by 5 bases and J by 7 bases, with 15 bases between them. CDR3 nucleotide sequence: TGTGCCAGCAGCCCGCCCGCAGGGAACAATTCACCCCTCCACTTT. It codes for CASSPPAGNNSPLHF.

This clonotype was recorded many times. The chain combines TRBV7-2 with TRBJ2-1, with 8 bases identical to TRBD2. Germline V CDR1 and CDR2: SGHTA, FQGNSA. The CDR3 has 12 amino acids. V lost 7 bases to trimming and J lost 10 bases; unmatched junction nucleotides: 6. The CDR3 DNA reads TGTGCCAGCAACTTCGGCGGGAGGGAGCAGTTCTTC. This encodes CASNFGGREQFF.

The table lists this clonotype with many counts. V is TRBV6-1 and J is TRBJ1-1; the match to TRBD1 covers 8 bases. This CDR3 is 15 amino acids long. Trimming cost V 5 bases and J 4 bases; bases outside gene matches: 9. Germline V CDR1 and CDR2: MNHNS, SASEGT. Here the CDR3 DNA reads TGTGCCAGCAGTACAGCGACAGGGGTAGGCACTGAAGCTTTCTTT. It encodes CASSTATGVGTEAFF.

This chain uses TRBV7-9 with TRBJ1-2, with 7 bases that match TRBD1. The junction had 10 bases not matched to a gene; V was cut back by 8 bases and J by 4 bases. Germline assignment: CDR1 SEHNR and CDR2 FQNEAQ (reference sequence). The length of the CDR3 is 14 residues. CDR3 nucleotides: TGTGCCAGCGGCACAGGGGACGTAGTCTATGGCTACACCTTC. It yields the protein CASGTGDVVYGYTF.

The J gene is TRBJ2-4, the V gene TRBV15; tentative D call: TRBD2 (5 bases). Trimming left V 3 bases short and J 7 bases short, with 13 bases between. The CDR3 is 14 amino acids. CDR1 is LNHNV, CDR2 YYDKDF, per germline (reference sequence). CDR3 protein: CATSSQPEGNIQYF. The DNA of the CDR3 is TGTGCCACCAGCAGCCAACCTGAGGGCAACATTCAGTACTTC.

This clonotype was counted a few times. The V call is TRBV30, the J call TRBJ2-4; 9 nucleotides align to TRBD1. Germline CDR1 and CDR2: GTSNPN and SVGIG (reference sequence). After removal of 7 bases from V and 6 bases from J, the junction contained 4 bases not matched to a gene. The CDR3 sequence is 12 residues long. The CDR3 sequence: CAYGGQGNIQYF. The CDR3 DNA is TGTGCCTACGGGGGACAGGGAAACATTCAGTACTTC. Filled out from reference TRBV30 and TRBJ2-4, the complete variable domain reads SQTIHQWPATLVQPVGSPLSLECTVEGTSNPNLYWYRQAAGRGLQLLFYSVGIGQISSEVPQNLSASRPQDRQFILSSKKLLLSDSGFYLCAYGGQGNIQYFGAGTRLSVL.

This clonotype was observed a few times. CDR3 nucleotide sequence: TGTGCCAGCAGCGGGACTAGCGGGAGTGGTAGCACAGATACGCAGTATTTT. It yields the protein CASSGTSGSGSTDTQYF. The gene calls are TRBV6-1 and TRBJ2-3; 14 nucleotides agree with TRBD2. Trimming removed 6 bases from V and 0 bases from J; junction bases left unmatched: 5. The CDR3 consists of 17 residues. Germline loops: CDR1 MNHNS, CDR2 SASEGT.

In its sample, this clonotype was seen a few times. V usage is TRBV9 and J usage is TRBJ2-7, with D possibly being TRBD2 (5 bases). The CDR3 spans 13 residues. Germline CDR1 SGDLS, CDR2 YYNGEE. Trimming removed 2 bases at V and 3 bases at J, with 9 bases between. This CDR3 is CASSVNGNYEQYF. The CDR3 nucleotides are TGTGCCAGCAGCGTTAACGGGAACTACGAGCAGTACTTC. The variable domain in full, with the rest retrieved from reference TRBV9 and TRBJ2-7, is DSGVTQTPKHLITATGQRVTLRCSPRSGDLSVYWYQQSLDQGLQFLIQYYNGEERAKGNILERFSAQQFPDLHSELNLSSLELGDSALYFCASSVNGNYEQYFGPGTRLTVT.

This clonotype was detected many times. This sequence joins TRBV7-2 and TRBJ2-7, with 7 bases identical to TRBD1. V lost 5 bases to trimming and J lost 2 bases; unmatched junction nucleotides: 9. Germline V CDR1 and CDR2: SGHTA, FQGNSA. The length of the CDR3 is 15 residues. This CDR3 reads CASSATRGNTYEQYF. CDR3 nucleotides: TGTGCCAGCAGCGCCACCAGGGGGAATACCTACGAGCAGTACTTC.

This clonotype appeared a single time. CDR3 DNA: TGCAGTGCTCCCTCAGCGGGACGCTCCTACAATGAGCAGTTCTTC. Residues: CSAPSAGRSYNEQFF. This chain uses TRBV20-1 with TRBJ2-1, with 7 positions matching TRBD2. The V gene end was trimmed by 5 bases and the J gene end by 0 bases; junction bases not matched to a gene: 7. CDR3 length: 15 residues. From germline, CDR1 is DFQATT and CDR2 SNEGSKA (reference sequence).

The V call is TRBV29-1, the J call TRBJ1-1; no clear D. This CDR3 has 15 residues. CDR1 SQVTM and CDR2 ANQGSEA come from the germline V gene. V lost 2 bases to trimming and J lost 1 base, with 14 bases between them. The CDR3 DNA is TGCAGCGTTGAATGGAGCAAAGCACCGAACACTGAAGCTTTCTTT. It specifies CSVEWSKAPNTEAFF.

There are a few counts of this clonotype. The J gene is TRBJ2-1, the V gene TRBV5-1; either TRBD1 or TRBD2 may fit D (5 bases each). CDR1 is SGHRS, CDR2 YFSETQ, per germline. The CDR3 contains 14 residues. Trimming cost V 5 bases and J 3 bases, with 12 bases left between them. CDR3: CASSFRDRYNEQFF. CDR3 bases: TGCGCCAGCAGTTTTAGGGACCGCTACAATGAGCAGTTCTTC.

The chain carries TRBV6-2 or TRBV6-3 and TRBJ2-1; 10 positions agree with TRBD2. Trimming took 5 bases from V and 7 from J; bases not matched to a gene: 23. Germline V gives CDR1 MNHEY, CDR2 SVGEGT. The CDR3 is 20 residues long. The CDR3 protein is CASSRPSRGTLAGASNEQFF. CDR3 DNA sequence: TGTGCCAGCAGTCGCCCCTCCAGGGGTACCCTAGCGGGAGCGTCAAATGAGCAGTTCTTC.

The chain has TRBV20-1 and TRBJ2-7, with a weak D call TRBD2 (5 bases). There are 14 residues in the CDR3. The germline V gene has CDR1 DFQATT and CDR2 SNEGSKA (reference sequence). V was cut by 0 bases and J by 2 bases, with 11 bases left in between. The CDR3 DNA is TGCAGTGCTAGAGATTCGGGAAAAACCTACGAGCAGTACTTC. It codes for CSARDSGKTYEQYF.

This clonotype has only a few counts. CDR3 sequence reads: CASSRSGRYEQYF. The CDR3 DNA reads TGTGCCAGCAGCCGGAGCGGGAGGTACGAGCAGTACTTC. This chain uses TRBV7-9 with TRBJ2-7; 9 nucleotides match TRBD2. This CDR3 region has 13 residues. J was trimmed by 4 bases and V by 5 bases; bases with no gene match: 3. Germline CDR1 is SEHNR and CDR2 is FQNEAQ (reference sequence).

The gene calls are TRBV11-2 and TRBJ2-7; 7 nucleotides line up with TRBD2. The CDR3 loop spans 15 amino acids. Germline CDR1 reads SGHAT; CDR2 reads FQNNGV. V was clipped by 1 base and J by 6 bases; unmatched bases: 9. The CDR3 DNA reads TGTGCCAGCAGCTTAGGTACGGCGGGAGTGGCCGAGCAGTACTTC. Translating gives CASSLGTAGVAEQYF.

This clonotype was found many times. This sequence joins TRBV5-1 and TRBJ1-1; TRBD1 aligns across 11 bases. The CDR3 loop spans 15 amino acids. CDR1 and CDR2 (germline): SGHRS, YFSETQ. V dropped 4 bases and J dropped 8; count of bases not matched to a gene: 10. The CDR3 loop is CASSDHSGDRGEAFF. CDR3 in DNA: TGCGCCAGCAGCGACCATTCGGGGGACAGGGGGGAAGCTTTCTTT.

The table lists this clonotype with many counts. The chain combines TRBV12-3 or TRBV12-4 with TRBJ2-1, with TRBD2 matching over 12 bases. The J segment lost 3 bases and the V segment lost 6 bases, leaving 6 bases of the junction unmatched. This CDR3 is 16 amino acids long. The CDR3 DNA follows: TGTGCCAGCAGACACACTAGCGGGAGGCACTACAATGAGCAGTTCTTC. This sequence encodes CASRHTSGRHYNEQFF.

The sample holds many counts of this clonotype. The genes are TRBV28 and TRBJ1-1, with D maybe TRBD1 (5 bases). The germline CDR1 and CDR2 sequences are MDHEN and SYDVKM. The CDR3 extends over 13 amino acids. Trimming took off 7 bases at V and 6 bases at J, with 15 bases between the two ends. The CDR3 is CASIRDLYAEAFF. CDR3 in DNA: TGTGCCAGCATCAGGGACCTGTATGCTGAAGCTTTCTTT.